The 24 T cell receptor beta chains below were found in one sample sequenced in a study of T cell clonality in common variable immunodeficiency. Their cognate antigens are unknown. Study findings and constraints: Fewer deletions and N-nucleotide insertions were reportedly seen in common variable immunodeficiency TCR beta sequences.

Using immunoSEQ multiplex PCR, the repertoire was profiled, and TCRdb retains in-frame clones only, with some absent. The specimen has around 40,000 clones, none found just once. The material sequenced was peripheral blood mononuclear cells. The receptors come from a human donor with common variable immunodeficiency.

About this clone: The missing CDR3 end, 3 residues past where the read stops, is filled in from the germline J gene. The chain has TRBV20-1 and TRBJ2-1, with 7 bases aligning to TRBD1. Per the germline V gene, CDR1 is DFQATT and CDR2 is SNEGSKA (reference sequence). The CDR3 is made up of 14 amino acids. V dropped 5 bases and J dropped 1; count of bases not matched to a gene: 5. The sequenced part of the CDR3 DNA is TGCAGTGCTGGGGGACAGCATTCCTACAATGAG. Translated, it gives CSAGGQHSYNE. The whole CDR3 protein reads CSAGGQHSYNEQFF.

A few counts support this clone. The CDR3 goes on 3 residues after the read ends, and that part is filled in from the germline J gene. This chain connects TRBV7-9 to TRBJ1-5; TRBD1 aligns across 7 bases. J gave up 5 bases and V 4 bases, and 8 bases lay outside the gene matches. This CDR3 spans 15 amino acids. Germline CDR1 reads SEHNR; CDR2 reads FQNEAQ (reference sequence). The chain's CDR3 is CASSSGGDRDQPQHF. The covered CDR3 bases are TGTGCCAGCAGCTCCGGGGGGGACAGAGATCAGCCC.

The table lists this clone with many counts. The read is 3 residues too short to cover the CDR3 end, so that end is filled in from the germline J gene. Other nucleotide sequences from this sample produce the same CDR3. The chain uses TRBV20-1 and TRBJ1-5; weak D call: TRBD1 (6 bases). Germline assignment: CDR1 DFQATT and CDR2 SNEGSKA (reference sequence). V dropped 6 bases and J dropped 2 bases, with 14 bases sitting between them. The CDR3 sequence is 14 residues long. CDR3 amino acids: CSAITGGGNQPQHF. CDR3 bases read: TGCAGTGCCATAACGGGGGGCGGCAATCAGCCC.

This clone has ten or more counts. The CDR3 end lies 3 residues beyond the end of the read and is filled in from the germline J gene. This chain uses TRBV19 with TRBJ1-5; 9 bases are shared with TRBD1. CDR1 LNHDA and CDR2 SQIVND come from the germline V gene (reference sequence). V dropped 5 bases and J dropped 6; count of bases not matched to a gene: 8. The CDR3 loop spans 15 amino acids. Here the CDR3 reads CASSGRDRAPQPQHF. The covered CDR3 bases are TGTGCCAGTAGTGGCCGGGACAGGGCCCCTCAGCCC.

This clone came up many times. The DNA ends 3 residues before the CDR3 does, and the rest of the CDR3 is filled in from the germline J gene. The chain joins TRBV7-9 to TRBJ2-3, with D uncertain. V lost 1 base to trimming and J lost 4 bases, with 12 bases between them. The CDR3 covers 15 residues. Germline values: CDR1 SEHNR, CDR2 FQNEAQ (reference sequence). Incomplete CDR3 DNA: TGTGCCAGCAGCTTAGTGCAGTCGGCGGCAGATACG. This translates into CASSLVQSAADT. The entire CDR3 protein reads CASSLVQSAADTQYF.

This clone showed up just a few times. The read finishes 3 residues shy of the CDR3 end, and the germline J gene is used to complete it. The chain has TRBV7-3 and TRBJ2-3, with TRBD1 matching 7 bases. V shed 6 bases, J shed 6 bases, and the junction held 9 bases outside the gene matches. The CDR3 length is 14 residues. The germline CDR1 and CDR2 sequences are SGHTA and FQGTGA. The part of the CDR3 DNA that was read is TGTGCCAGCAGTTCGACAGGGTATCGGGATACG. Protein: CASSSTGYRDT. The entire CDR3 protein reads CASSSTGYRDTQYF.

This clone was seen repeatedly, ten times or more. The CDR3 end is not reached by the read, which stops 3 residues before it; the germline J gene fills it in. This sequence joins TRBV7-2 and TRBJ1-4; 10 bases fit TRBD1. V shed 4 bases and J 8 bases; nucleotides not matched to a gene: 4. CDR1 is SGHTA, CDR2 FQGNSA, per germline. This CDR3 has 14 residues. CDR3 residues: CASSWGQGQEKLFF. The sequenced part of the CDR3 DNA is TGTGCCAGCAGCTGGGGACAGGGGCAAGAAAAA.

Notes on this clone: The CDR3 end is not reached by the read, which stops 3 residues before it; the germline J gene fills it in. The rearrangement links TRBV30 to TRBJ2-7, with 14 bases that match TRBD2. Germline CDR1 is GTSNPN and CDR2 is SVGIG (reference sequence). The CDR3 runs to 16 residues. V dropped 1 base and J dropped 4; count of bases not matched to a gene: 6. The part of the CDR3 DNA that was read is TGTGCCTGGAGTGGCAGGTGGACTAGCGGGGGGTACGAG. Amino acids: CAWSGRWTSGGYE. The full CDR3 protein reads CAWSGRWTSGGYEQYF.

This clone showed up just a few times. The CDR3 extends 3 residues past the end of the read, so its final part is completed from the germline J gene. The V and J genes are TRBV5-1 and TRBJ1-2; D might be TRBD1 (5 bases). Trimming took 5 bases from V and 0 from J, leaving 11 bases between them. Germline lookup yields CDR1 SGHRS and CDR2 YFSETQ. The CDR3 sequence is 14 residues long. CDR3 bases read: TGCGCCAGCAGACTACAGGCAGCTAACTATGGC. Translating gives CASRLQAANYG. The whole CDR3 protein reads CASRLQAANYGYTF. The whole variable domain, filled in from reference TRBV5-1 and TRBJ1-2, reads KAGVTQTPRYLIKTRGQQVTLSCSPISGHRSVSWYQQTPGQGLQFLFEYFSETQRNKGNFPGRFSGRQFSNSRSEMNVSTLELGDSALYLCASRLQAANYGYTFGSGTRLTVV.

As regards this clone: The DNA ends 3 residues before the CDR3 does, and the rest of the CDR3 is filled in from the germline J gene. The V gene is TRBV18, the J gene TRBJ2-1; no reliable D call. Germline CDR1 reads KGHSH; CDR2 reads LQKENI. CDR3 length: 13 residues. V was cut by 6 bases and J by 1 base, with 7 bases left in between. CDR3 DNA (partial): TGTGCCAGCTCGGAGCGATCCTACAATGAG. As protein: CASSERSYNE. The whole CDR3 protein reads CASSERSYNEQFF.

To note about this clone: The read ends 3 residues before the CDR3 terminus; that terminus is restored from the germline J gene. This rearrangement joins TRBV30 to TRBJ2-7, with 11 bases matching TRBD2. V lost 2 bases to trimming and J lost 2 bases; unmatched junction nucleotides: 8. There are 16 residues in the CDR3. The germline CDR1 and CDR2 sequences are GTSNPN and SVGIG (reference sequence). The CDR3 bases that were read are TGTGCCTGGAGTCCTCGACTAGCGGGGAGAGCCTACGAG. This sequence encodes CAWSPRLAGRAYE. The CDR3 in its entirety is CAWSPRLAGRAYEQYF.

On this clone: The observed sequence ends 3 residues before the CDR3 terminus, with the missing tail filled in from the germline J gene. The gene calls are TRBV6-1 and TRBJ1-1; D gene unclear. The CDR3 is 12 amino acids. The germline V gene has CDR1 MNHNS and CDR2 SASEGT. CDR3 protein: CASSETYSRAFF. CDR3 DNA, as far as it was read: TGTGCCAGCAGTGAAACATACAGTAGA.

As to this clone: The read ends 3 residues before the CDR3 terminus; that terminus is restored from the germline J gene. This chain connects TRBV5-1 to TRBJ2-2; possibly TRBD1 for D (5 bases). There are 13 residues in the CDR3. Germline CDR1 is SGHRS and CDR2 is YFSETQ. The V end lost 3 bases, the J end lost 6 bases, and 9 bases lay between the germline ends. CDR3 sequence reads: CASSSRGPGELFF. CDR3 DNA (partial): TGCGCCAGCAGCTCTAGGGGTCCCGGGGAG.

As to this clone: The read terminates 3 residues ahead of where the CDR3 ends, so the germline J gene completes it. This sequence joins TRBV20-1 and TRBJ2-7; 7 bases match TRBD1. CDR3 length: 15 residues. From germline, CDR1 is DFQATT and CDR2 SNEGSKA (reference sequence). Trimming at V came to 2 bases and at J to 0 bases, leaving 7 bases not matched to a gene. The CDR3 is CSARPETGISYEQYF. The sequenced part of the CDR3 DNA is TGCAGTGCTAGACCTGAGACAGGGATCTCCTACGAG.

For this clone: The observed sequence ends 3 residues before the CDR3 terminus, with the missing tail filled in from the germline J gene. V usage is TRBV7-9 and J usage is TRBJ2-2, with D maybe TRBD1 (6 bases). Germline CDR1 reads SEHNR; CDR2 reads FQNEAQ (reference sequence). V shed 4 bases and J shed 3 bases, with 12 bases lying between them. The CDR3 covers 15 residues. The CDR3 loop is CASSSVPGDTGELFF. The CDR3 DNA, read in part, is TGTGCCAGCAGCTCGGTACCAGGGGACACCGGGGAG.

With respect to this clone: The CDR3 end falls 3 residues outside the read, so it is completed with the germline J gene. V is TRBV6-1 and J is TRBJ2-5; 8 positions match TRBD1. The CDR3 is 14 residues long. CDR1 is MNHNS, CDR2 SASEGT, per germline. V lost 4 bases and J lost 0; bases outside the gene matches: 1. The sequenced part of the CDR3 DNA is TGTGCCAGCAGTGCCAGGGGGCACCAAGAGACC. This gives the protein CASSARGHQET. The complete CDR3 sequence is CASSARGHQETQYF.

This clone came up many times. CDR3 DNA (partial): TGCAGTGCTACCGAGCGGGACGAG. Translation: CSATERDE. The full CDR3 is CSATERDEQYF. The chain links TRBV20-1 to TRBJ2-7, with TRBD2 as a possible D gene (6 bases). The read halts 3 residues ahead of the CDR3 end, with the missing end drawn from the germline J gene. Germline CDR1 and CDR2: DFQATT and SNEGSKA (reference sequence). The length of the CDR3 is 11 residues. The V end was cut by 4 bases, the J end by 5 bases, with 9 bases between.

This clone was seen more than once but under ten times. The DNA ends 3 residues before the CDR3 does, and the rest of the CDR3 is filled in from the germline J gene. The chain joins TRBV29-1 to TRBJ2-3; TRBD2 matches at 13 bases. Unmatched junction bases numbered 4, after V lost 7 bases and J lost 0 bases. Germline CDR1 is SQVTM and CDR2 is ANQGSEA. The CDR3 is 15 residues long. The sequenced part of the CDR3 DNA is TGCAGCGCGGAACTAGCGGGGGGGAGCACAGATACG. Translated: CSAELAGGSTDT. The CDR3, in full, reads CSAELAGGSTDTQYF.

This clone was picked up many times. The read ends 3 residues early relative to the CDR3; the germline J gene fills the gap. The chain uses TRBV29-1 and TRBJ2-1; 9 positions agree with TRBD2. With 3 bases clipped from V and 7 bases from J, the junction kept 10 bases outside the gene matches. The V gene's germline CDR1 is SQVTM and CDR2 ANQGSEA. The CDR3 has 15 residues. CDR3: CSVEGGRAVRNEQFF. CDR3 bases read: TGCAGCGTTGAGGGCGGGAGGGCCGTAAGGAATGAG.

This clone has at least ten counts. Coverage ceases 3 residues before the CDR3 finishes, and the germline J gene fills in the end. V gene TRBV30 combines with J gene TRBJ1-5; 9 bases are shared with TRBD1. This CDR3 spans 14 amino acids. CDR1 and CDR2 from the germline V gene are GTSNPN and SVGIG (reference sequence). The sequenced CDR3 bases are TGTGCCTGGAGTGTGGACAGGGGCTTTGGTCCC. As protein: CAWSVDRGFGP. The whole CDR3 sequence reads CAWSVDRGFGPQHF. Complete variable domain (other parts from reference TRBV30 and TRBJ1-5): SQTIHQWPATLVQPVGSPLSLECTVEGTSNPNLYWYRQAAGRGLQLLFYSVGIGQISSEVPQNLSASRPQDRQFILSSKKLLLSDSGFYLCAWSVDRGFGPQHFGDGTRLSIL.

This clone was found many times. The read stops 3 residues short of the end of the CDR3; the missing end is completed from the germline J gene. This sequence joins TRBV10-3 and TRBJ2-3, with D maybe TRBD1 (6 bases). The V end lost 0 bases, the J end lost 2 bases, and 12 bases lay between the germline ends. The CDR3 spans 16 residues. Germline CDR1 is ENHRY and CDR2 is SYGVKD. This chain's CDR3 is CAISESEGQYTDTQYF. Partial CDR3 DNA: TGTGCCATCAGTGAGTCAGAAGGACAGTACACAGATACG.

This clone was counted a few times. The read ends 3 residues before the CDR3 terminus; that terminus is restored from the germline J gene. This sequence joins TRBV7-2 and TRBJ2-7, with D unresolved. V lost 1 base to trimming and J lost 6 bases, with 13 bases between them. Germline V gene data show CDR1 as SGHTA and CDR2 as FQGNSA. The CDR3 loop spans 14 amino acids. The CDR3 loop is CASSLGRFPPEQYF. The sequenced part of the CDR3 DNA is TGTGCCAGCAGCTTAGGCAGGTTTCCGCCCGAG.

This clone was detected many times. The CDR3 end is not reached by the read, which stops 3 residues before it; the germline J gene fills it in. The chain uses TRBV18 and TRBJ2-5; no clear D gene. Germline V gene lookup returns CDR1 KGHSH and CDR2 LQKENI. V was clipped by 6 bases and J by 2 bases, with 13 bases between them. The CDR3 has 14 amino acids. The CDR3 loop reads CASSPYGLQETQYF. The sequenced part of the CDR3 DNA is TGTGCCAGCTCGCCATACGGGTTACAAGAGACC.

This clone has more than one count but fewer than ten. The CDR3 extends 3 residues past the end of the read, so its final part is completed from the germline J gene. J is TRBJ2-3 and V is TRBV19, with TRBD2 matching over 10 bases. The CDR3 contains 17 residues. CDR1 and CDR2 (germline): LNHDA, SQIVND (reference sequence). J was trimmed by 2 bases and V by 5 bases; bases with no gene match: 10. CDR3 bases read: TGTGCCAGTAGTTTTAGTCTCCTAGCGGGGGTCACAGATACG. It translates to CASSFSLLAGVTDT. The complete CDR3 reads CASSFSLLAGVTDTQYF.